In this sample, the clone carrying this T cell receptor (beta chain) turned up many times. Noted time point: newly diagnosed GD, antithyroid drugs for less than 3 months. Extracted RNA from PBMCs served as the source of the TCR library. Relying on iRepertoire HTBI primers and Arm-PCR of CDR3 regions, the team built TCR beta libraries. TCRdb reprocessed the multiplex PCR reads via MiXCR and lists one record per CDR3 protein. The table lists 370,000 or so distinct CDR3 sequences, around 15% of them singletons, with 20% to 25% in the top ten. The V gene's germline CDR1 is DFQATT and CDR2 SNEGSKA (reference sequence). Trimming left V 3 bases short and J 3 bases short, with 8 bases between. The CDR3 totals 12 residues. The entry originates in a study of regulatory T cells in long-lasting Graves disease. In addition, the sample was reused for a study of T cells in Graves' hyperthyroidism and ophthalmopathy.

The TCR sequence derives from a woman younger than 30 with Graves disease. The specimen comprised peripheral blood mononuclear cells (PBMCs), sampled at new diagnosis, from a patient treated with antithyroid drugs. The chain recombines TRBV20-1 with TRBJ1-2; D remains ambiguous. Here the CDR3 DNA reads TGCAGTGCTAGTGAACAGCACTATGGCTACACCTTC. Amino acid sequence: CSASEQHYGYTF.